This T cell receptor (beta chain) was captured by sequencing in a study of read filtering for tumor transcriptome and immune sequencing. This clonotype was seen many times. V lost 1 base to trimming and J lost 6 bases; unmatched junction nucleotides: 5. Germline CDR1 reads MNHEY; CDR2 reads SVGAGI. The CDR3 runs to 16 residues. The library was built from roughly 400 ng RNA with molecular barcoded adaptors for alpha/delta and beta/gamma chains. From the reads, TCRdb called clonotypes with MiXCR, one entry per CDR3 protein. This table holds about 24,000 distinct CDR3 sequences, roughly 19% found once. The TCR was taken from a donor aged 40 or over with multiple myeloma. The J gene is TRBJ2-7, the V gene TRBV6-5, with TRBD2 matching over 14 bases. The sample was a population of CD138-negative cells sorted from bone marrow. CDR3 nucleotides: TGTGCCAGCAGTTACTTACAGACTAGCGGGAGGGCCGAGCAGTACTTC. Translating gives CASSYLQTSGRAEQYF.